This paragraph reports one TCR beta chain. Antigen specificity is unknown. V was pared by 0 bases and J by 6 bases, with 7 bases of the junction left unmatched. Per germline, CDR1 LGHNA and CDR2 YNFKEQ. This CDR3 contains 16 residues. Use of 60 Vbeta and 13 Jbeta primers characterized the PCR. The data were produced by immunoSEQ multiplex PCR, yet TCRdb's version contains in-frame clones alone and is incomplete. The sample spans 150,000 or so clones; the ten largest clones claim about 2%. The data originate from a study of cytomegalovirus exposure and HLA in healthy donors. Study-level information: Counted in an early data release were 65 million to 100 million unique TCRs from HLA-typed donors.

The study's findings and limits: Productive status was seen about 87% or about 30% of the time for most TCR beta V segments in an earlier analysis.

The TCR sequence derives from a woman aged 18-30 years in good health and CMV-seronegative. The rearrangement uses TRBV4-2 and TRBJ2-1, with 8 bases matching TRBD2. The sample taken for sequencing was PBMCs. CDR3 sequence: CASSQDGASGRNEQFF. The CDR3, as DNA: TGTGCCAGCAGCCAAGACGGCGCTAGCGGGCGCAATGAGCAGTTCTTC.